This entry lists 2 T cell receptor beta chains sequenced from one sample in a study of cytomegalovirus exposure and HLA in healthy donors. The PCR had 60 Vbeta and 13 Jbeta primers. Profiled with immunoSEQ multiplex PCR; TCRdb holds only in-frame clones, not every one. The sample consists of around 200,000 clones, roughly 70% of them appearing once. Sequencing input: PBMCs. The receptors stem from a male donor in good health and CMV-seronegative.

This clone was found once. V usage is TRBV27 and J usage is TRBJ2-3; no firm D call. Trimming shortened V by 4 bases and J by 2 bases, and 7 bases separated the two germline ends. Germline V gene lookup returns CDR1 MNHEY and CDR2 SMNVEV (reference sequence). This CDR3 is built from 13 residues. This CDR3 reads CASSSFFTDTQYF. The CDR3 coding sequence is TGTGCCAGCAGTTCGTTCTTCACAGATACGCAGTATTTT.

The chain has TRBV19 and TRBJ1-6; TRBD1 is a possible D gene (6 bases). The V gene's germline CDR1 is LNHDA and CDR2 SQIVND (reference sequence). The germline V and J ends were trimmed by 5 bases and 3 bases, with 14 bases remaining between them. This CDR3 has 16 residues. CDR3 loop: CASSEDSSIYNSPLHF. The CDR3 nucleotides are TGTGCCAGTAGTGAGGACAGTTCCATCTATAATTCACCCCTCCACTTT.